The rows below give T cell receptor beta chains drawn from one sample of a study of shared clonotypes between healthy human individuals. The assay was immunoSEQ multiplex PCR, and TCRdb's table has in-frame clones only and misses some. The sample consists of approximately 110,000 clones, roughly 66% of them appearing once. Sequenced input: memory CD8+ T cells sorted from blood. These TCRs come from a woman between 25 and 40 years old in good health. The CDR3 runs from the conserved cysteine through the conserved F or W. D genes are given only for firm matches. Expanded clones get a size class; other rows say once, few or many, or leave the size out.

d_call: NA; j_call: TRBJ1-3; clone_size: NA; v_call: TRBV7-8; cdr3_nt: TGTGCCAGTACCTCCTTTGGGGGGGCCCCTGGAAACACCATATATTTT; cdr3_aa: CASTSFGGAPGNTIYF
d_call: NA; j_call: TRBJ2-1; clone_size: NA; v_call: TRBV13; cdr3_nt: TGTGCCAGCAGCTTACAGGGCTTAGTGGATCACCGACCTTTAAACAATGAGCAGTTCTTC; cdr3_aa: CASSLQGLVDHRPLNNEQFF
d_call: TRBD2; j_call: TRBJ2-1; clone_size: NA; v_call: TRBV11-2; cdr3_nt: TGTGCCAGCAGCCCGACTAGCGGAAGCTCCTACAATGAGCAGTTCTTC; cdr3_aa: CASSPTSGSSYNEQFF
d_call: NA; j_call: TRBJ2-1; clone_size: few; v_call: TRBV27; cdr3_nt: TGTGCCAGCACCCACAGGGCGGAGGGATACAATGAGCAGTTCTTC; cdr3_aa: CASTHRAEGYNEQFF
d_call: NA; j_call: TRBJ1-5; clone_size: few; v_call: TRBV7-9; cdr3_nt: TGTGCCAGCAGCTTAGCAGAGCCGGGCAATCAGCCCCAGCATTTT; cdr3_aa: CASSLAEPGNQPQHF
d_call: NA; j_call: TRBJ2-3; clone_size: many; v_call: TRBV5-6; cdr3_nt: TGTGCCAGCAGCTTGAACCAGGGCGTAACAGATACGCAGTATTTT; cdr3_aa: CASSLNQGVTDTQYF
d_call: TRBD2; j_call: TRBJ2-7; clone_size: NA; v_call: TRBV10-3; cdr3_nt: TGTGCCATCAGCTCTCCAGAGCGGGAGAGCTCCTACGAGCAGTACTTC; cdr3_aa: CAISSPERESSYEQYF
d_call: TRBD2; j_call: TRBJ2-7; clone_size: NA; v_call: TRBV15; cdr3_nt: TGTGCCACCAGCAGGGATATAGCGGGAGCAAACTACGAGCAGTACTTC; cdr3_aa: CATSRDIAGANYEQYF
d_call: NA; j_call: TRBJ2-7; clone_size: NA; v_call: TRBV20-1; cdr3_nt: TGCAGTGCTAGAGAAGTCTACGAGCAGTACTTC; cdr3_aa: CSAREVYEQYF
d_call: NA; j_call: TRBJ1-1; clone_size: NA; v_call: TRBV29-1; cdr3_nt: TGCAGCGTGAACACTGAAGCTTTCTTT; cdr3_aa: CSVNTEAFF